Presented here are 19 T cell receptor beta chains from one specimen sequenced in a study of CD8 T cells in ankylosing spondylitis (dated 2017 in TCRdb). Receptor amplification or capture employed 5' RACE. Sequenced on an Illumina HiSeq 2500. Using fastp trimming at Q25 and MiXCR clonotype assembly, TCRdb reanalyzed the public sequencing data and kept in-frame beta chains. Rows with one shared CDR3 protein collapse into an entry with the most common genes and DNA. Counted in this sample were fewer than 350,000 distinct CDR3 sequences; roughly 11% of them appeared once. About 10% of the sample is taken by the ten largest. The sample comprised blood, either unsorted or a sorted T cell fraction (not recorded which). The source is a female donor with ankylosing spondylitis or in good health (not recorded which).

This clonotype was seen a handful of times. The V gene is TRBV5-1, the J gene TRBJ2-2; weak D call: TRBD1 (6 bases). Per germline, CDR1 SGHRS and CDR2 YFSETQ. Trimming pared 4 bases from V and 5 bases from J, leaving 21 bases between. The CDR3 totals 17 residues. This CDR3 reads CASSPTPTGTNTGELFF. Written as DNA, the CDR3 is TGCGCCAGCAGCCCTACCCCCACAGGGACCAATACCGGGGAGCTGTTTTTT.

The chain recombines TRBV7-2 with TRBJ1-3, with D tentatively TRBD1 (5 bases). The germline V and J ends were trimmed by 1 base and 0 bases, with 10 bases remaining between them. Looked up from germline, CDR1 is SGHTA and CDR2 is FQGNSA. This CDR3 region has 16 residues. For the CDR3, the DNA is TGTGCCAGCAGCTTAGTAGGGACCTCCTCTGGAAACACCATATATTTT. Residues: CASSLVGTSSGNTIYF.

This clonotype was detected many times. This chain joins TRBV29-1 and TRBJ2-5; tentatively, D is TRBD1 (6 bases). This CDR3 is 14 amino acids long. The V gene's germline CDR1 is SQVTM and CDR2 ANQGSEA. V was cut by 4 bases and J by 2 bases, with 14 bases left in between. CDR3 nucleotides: TGCAGCGTTGCGGGCAGGGGAGTACAAGAGACCCAGTACTTC. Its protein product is CSVAGRGVQETQYF.

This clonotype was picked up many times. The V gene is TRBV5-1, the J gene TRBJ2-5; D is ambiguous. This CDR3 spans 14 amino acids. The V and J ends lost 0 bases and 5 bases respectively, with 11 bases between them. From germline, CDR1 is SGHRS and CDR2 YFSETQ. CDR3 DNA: TGCGCCAGCAGCTTGGGGTCGTACACGGAGACCCAGTACTTC. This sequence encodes CASSLGSYTETQYF.

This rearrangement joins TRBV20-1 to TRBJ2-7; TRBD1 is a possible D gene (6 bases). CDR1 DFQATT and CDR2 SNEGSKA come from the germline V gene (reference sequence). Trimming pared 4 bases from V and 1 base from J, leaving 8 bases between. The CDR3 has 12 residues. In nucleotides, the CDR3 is TGCAGTGCTACGGGACATTCCTACGAGCAGTACTTC. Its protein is CSATGHSYEQYF.

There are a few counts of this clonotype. The CDR3 sequence is CASRGGQGPLTYNEQFF. In DNA form, the CDR3 reads TGCGCCAGCAGAGGAGGACAGGGACCCCTTACCTACAATGAGCAGTTCTTC. The chain couples TRBV10-1 to TRBJ2-1; 8 positions match TRBD1. The germline V gene encodes CDR1 WNHNN and CDR2 SYGVQD (reference sequence). The junction had 12 bases not matched to a gene; V was cut back by 6 bases and J by 2 bases. The CDR3 consists of 17 residues.

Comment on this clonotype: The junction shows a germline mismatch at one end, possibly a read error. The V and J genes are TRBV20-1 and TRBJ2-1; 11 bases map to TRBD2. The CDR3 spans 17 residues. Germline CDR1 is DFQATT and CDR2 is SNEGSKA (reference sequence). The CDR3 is CCARDSASGGISNEQFF. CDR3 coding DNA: TGCTGTGCTAGAGATTCAGCTAGCGGGGGGATAAGCAATGAGCAGTTCTTC.

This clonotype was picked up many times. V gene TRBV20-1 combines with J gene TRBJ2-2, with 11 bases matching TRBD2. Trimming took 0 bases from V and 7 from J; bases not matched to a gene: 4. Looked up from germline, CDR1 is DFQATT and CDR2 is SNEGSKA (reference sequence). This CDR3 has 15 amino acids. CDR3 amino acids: CSARDTSGSFGELFF. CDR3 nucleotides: TGCAGTGCTAGAGACACTAGCGGGAGTTTCGGGGAGCTGTTTTTT.

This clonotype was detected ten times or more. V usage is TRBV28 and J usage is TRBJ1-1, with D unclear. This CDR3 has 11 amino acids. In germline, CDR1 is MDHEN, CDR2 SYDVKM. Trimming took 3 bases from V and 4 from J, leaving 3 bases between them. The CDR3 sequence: CASSLPTEAFF. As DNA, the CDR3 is TGTGCCAGCAGTTTGCCCACTGAAGCTTTCTTT.

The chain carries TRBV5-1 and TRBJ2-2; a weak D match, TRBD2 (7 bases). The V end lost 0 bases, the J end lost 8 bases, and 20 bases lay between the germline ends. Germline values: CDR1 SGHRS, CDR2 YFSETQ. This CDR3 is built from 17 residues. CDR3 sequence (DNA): TGCGCCAGCAGCTTGGCGGCGCCGCGGCGGGGGCGAGGGGAGCTGTTTTTT. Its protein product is CASSLAAPRRGRGELFF.

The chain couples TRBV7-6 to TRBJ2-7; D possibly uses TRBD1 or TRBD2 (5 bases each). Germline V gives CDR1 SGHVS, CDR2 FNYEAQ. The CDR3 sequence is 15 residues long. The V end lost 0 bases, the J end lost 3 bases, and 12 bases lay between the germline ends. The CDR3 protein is CASSLARGSGYEQYF. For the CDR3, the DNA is TGTGCCAGCAGCTTAGCGAGGGGATCGGGCTACGAGCAGTACTTC. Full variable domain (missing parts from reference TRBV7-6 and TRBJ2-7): GAGVSQSPRYKVTKRGQDVALRCDPISGHVSLYWYRQALGQGPEFLTYFNYEAQQDKSGLPNDRFSAERPEGSISTLTIQRTEQRDSAMYRCASSLARGSGYEQYFGPGTRLTVT.

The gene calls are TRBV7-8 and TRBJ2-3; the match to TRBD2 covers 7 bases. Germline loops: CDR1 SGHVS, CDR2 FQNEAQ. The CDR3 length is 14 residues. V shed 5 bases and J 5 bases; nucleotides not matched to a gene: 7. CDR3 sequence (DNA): TGTGCCAGCAGCGGAAGCGGGGAGGTAGATACGCAGTATTTT. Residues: CASSGSGEVDTQYF.

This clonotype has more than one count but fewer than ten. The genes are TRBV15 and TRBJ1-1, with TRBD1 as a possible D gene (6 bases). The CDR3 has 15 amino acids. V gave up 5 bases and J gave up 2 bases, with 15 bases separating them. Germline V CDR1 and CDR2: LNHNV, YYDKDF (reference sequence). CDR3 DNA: TGTGCCACCAGCTTAGGGGGGGGGTATAACACTGAAGCTTTCTTT. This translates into CATSLGGGYNTEAFF.

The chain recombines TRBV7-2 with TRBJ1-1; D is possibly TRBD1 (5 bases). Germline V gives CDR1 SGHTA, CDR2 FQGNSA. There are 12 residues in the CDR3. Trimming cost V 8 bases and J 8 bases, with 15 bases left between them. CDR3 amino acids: CASGQLGIEAFF. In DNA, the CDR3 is TGTGCCAGCGGACAACTTGGTATAGAAGCTTTCTTT.

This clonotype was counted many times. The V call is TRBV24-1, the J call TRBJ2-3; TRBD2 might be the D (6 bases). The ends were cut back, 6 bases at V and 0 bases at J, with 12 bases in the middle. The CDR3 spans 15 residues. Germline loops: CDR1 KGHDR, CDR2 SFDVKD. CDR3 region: CATSSGTFSTDTQYF. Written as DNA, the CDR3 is TGTGCCACCAGTTCCGGGACTTTCAGCACAGATACGCAGTATTTT.

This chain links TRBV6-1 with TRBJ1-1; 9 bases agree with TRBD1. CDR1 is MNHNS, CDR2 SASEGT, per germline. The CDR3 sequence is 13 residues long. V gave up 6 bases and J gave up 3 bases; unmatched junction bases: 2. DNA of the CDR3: TGTGCCAGCAGGGACAGGGGCTACACTGAAGCTTTCTTT. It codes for CASRDRGYTEAFF.

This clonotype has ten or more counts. The CDR3, as DNA: TGTGCCAGCAGTTTAATGGGGGTAGCGGCTGAAGCTTTCTTT. Its translation is CASSLMGVAAEAFF. The genes are TRBV12-3 or TRBV12-4 and TRBJ1-1; D is possibly TRBD1 (5 bases). Trimming cost V 2 bases and J 6 bases, with 13 bases left between them. CDR3 length equals 14 residues.

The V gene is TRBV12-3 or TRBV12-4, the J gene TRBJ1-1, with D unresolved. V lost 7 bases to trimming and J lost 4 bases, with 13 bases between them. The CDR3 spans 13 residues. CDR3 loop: CASKVSWGTEAFF. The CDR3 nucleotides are TGTGCCAGCAAGGTCAGCTGGGGCACTGAAGCTTTCTTT.

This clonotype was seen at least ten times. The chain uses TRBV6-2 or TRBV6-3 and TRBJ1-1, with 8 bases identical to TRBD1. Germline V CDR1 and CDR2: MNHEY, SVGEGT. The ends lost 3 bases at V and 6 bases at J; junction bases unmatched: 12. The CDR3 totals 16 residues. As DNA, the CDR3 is TGTGCCAGCAGTTATTCGCGGACAGGGTGGTTCGCTGAAGCTTTCTTT. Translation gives CASSYSRTGWFAEAFF.